This TCR beta chain was recorded in a study of blood T cell repertoires in COVID-19. Study-wide context: Samples came from the United States, Italy and Spain, spanning acute and convalescent COVID-19. PBMCs, B-cell-depleted T cells, or T cells provided the cDNA or gDNA that made up the material.

In its sample, this clone was seen once. Original methodology: Researchers report that nucleated cell counts were estimated from reference gene primer amplification. Using immunoSEQ multiplex PCR, the repertoire was profiled, and TCRdb retains in-frame clones only, with some absent. V, J and clone size are taken as reported in that table, and D and trimming were inferred from the DNA itself. The data show about 73,000 clones, about 82% seen once. V was clipped by 3 bases and J by 1 base, with 6 bases between them. Germline loops: CDR1 ENHRY, CDR2 SYGVKD. The CDR3 is made up of 13 amino acids. This chain connects TRBV10-3 to TRBJ1-1, with a possible D match to TRBD1 (5 bases). This sequence was found in a woman aged 55-69 years with acute or convalescent COVID-19. The sample consisted of peripheral blood. CDR3 sequence: CAISEQENTEAFF. The DNA for the CDR3 is TGTGCCATCAGTGAACAGGAGAACACTGAAGCTTTCTTT.